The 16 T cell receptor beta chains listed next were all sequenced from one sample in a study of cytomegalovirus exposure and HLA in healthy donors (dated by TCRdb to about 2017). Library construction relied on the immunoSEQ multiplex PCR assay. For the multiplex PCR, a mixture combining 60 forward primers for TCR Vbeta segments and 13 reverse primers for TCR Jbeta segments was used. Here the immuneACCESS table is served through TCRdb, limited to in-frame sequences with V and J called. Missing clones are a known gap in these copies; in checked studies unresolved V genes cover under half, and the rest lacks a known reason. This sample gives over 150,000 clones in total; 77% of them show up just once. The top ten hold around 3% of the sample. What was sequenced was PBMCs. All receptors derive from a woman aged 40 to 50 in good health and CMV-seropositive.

The CDR3 DNA reads as TGTGCCAGCTCGTTAGCGGGGGGGCCGGGGTATGGGAAGCTGTTTTTT. Translated, it gives CASSLAGGPGYGKLFF. The rearrangement joins TRBV9 to TRBJ2-2; TRBD2 matches at 11 bases. The germline V gene encodes CDR1 SGDLS and CDR2 YYNGEE. J was trimmed by 12 bases and V by 7 bases; bases with no gene match: 17. This CDR3 comprises 16 residues.

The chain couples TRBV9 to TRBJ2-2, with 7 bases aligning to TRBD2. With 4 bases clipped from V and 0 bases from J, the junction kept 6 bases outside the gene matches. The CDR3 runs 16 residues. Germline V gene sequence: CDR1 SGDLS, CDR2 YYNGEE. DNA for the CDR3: TGTGCCAGCAGCCCCAGGAGCGGGGCGAACACCGGGGAGCTGTTTTTT. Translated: CASSPRSGANTGELFF.

DNA for the CDR3: TGTGCCAGTAGCAGACAGGGAGAACAGCCCCAGCATTTT. As protein: CASSRQGEQPQHF. The V call is TRBV19, the J call TRBJ1-5, with TRBD1 matching over 7 bases. The junction had 6 bases not matched to a gene; V was cut back by 6 bases and J by 7 bases. The germline V gene has CDR1 LNHDA and CDR2 SQIVND (reference sequence). CDR3 length: 13 residues.

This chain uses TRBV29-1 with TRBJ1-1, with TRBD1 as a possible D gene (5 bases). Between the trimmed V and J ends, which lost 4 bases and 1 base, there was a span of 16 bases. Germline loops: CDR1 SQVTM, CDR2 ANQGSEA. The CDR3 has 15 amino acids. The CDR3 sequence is CSVVIPGLQNTEAFF. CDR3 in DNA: TGCAGCGTTGTGATCCCGGGACTACAGAACACTGAAGCTTTCTTT.

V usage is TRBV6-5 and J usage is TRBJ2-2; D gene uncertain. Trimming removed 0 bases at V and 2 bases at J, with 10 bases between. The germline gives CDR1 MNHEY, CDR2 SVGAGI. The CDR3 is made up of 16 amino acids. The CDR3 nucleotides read TGTGCCAGCAGTTACTCTGCAGGATCAAACACCGGGGAGCTGTTTTTT. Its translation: CASSYSAGSNTGELFF.

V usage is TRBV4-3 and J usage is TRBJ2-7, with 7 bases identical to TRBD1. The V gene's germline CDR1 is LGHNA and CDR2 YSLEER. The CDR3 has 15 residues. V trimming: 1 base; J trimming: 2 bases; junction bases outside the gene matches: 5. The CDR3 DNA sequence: TGCGCCAGCAGCCAAGTCGCAGGGACAGCCTACGAGCAGTACTTC. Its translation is CASSQVAGTAYEQYF.

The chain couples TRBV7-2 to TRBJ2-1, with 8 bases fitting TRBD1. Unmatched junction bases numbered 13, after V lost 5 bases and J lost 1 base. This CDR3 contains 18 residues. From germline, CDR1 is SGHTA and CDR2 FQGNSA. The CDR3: CASSLPEDRAKSYNEQFF. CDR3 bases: TGTGCCAGCAGCCTCCCTGAGGACAGGGCTAAGTCCTACAATGAGCAGTTCTTC.

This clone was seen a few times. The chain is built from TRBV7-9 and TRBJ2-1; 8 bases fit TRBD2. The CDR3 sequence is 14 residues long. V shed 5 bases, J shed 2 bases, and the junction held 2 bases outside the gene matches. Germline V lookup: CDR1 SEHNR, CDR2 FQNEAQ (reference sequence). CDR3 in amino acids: CASSSGSAYNEQFF. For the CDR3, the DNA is TGTGCCAGCAGCAGCGGGAGTGCCTACAATGAGCAGTTCTTC.

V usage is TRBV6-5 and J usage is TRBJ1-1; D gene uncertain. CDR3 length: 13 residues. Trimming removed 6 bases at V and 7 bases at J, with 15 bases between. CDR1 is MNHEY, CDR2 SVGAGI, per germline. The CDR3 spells CASRPHRELEAFF. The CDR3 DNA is TGTGCCAGCAGACCACACAGAGAACTTGAAGCTTTCTTT.

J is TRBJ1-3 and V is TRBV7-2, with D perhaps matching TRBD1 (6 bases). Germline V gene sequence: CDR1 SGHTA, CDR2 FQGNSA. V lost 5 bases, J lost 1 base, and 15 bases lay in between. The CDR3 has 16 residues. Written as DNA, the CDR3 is TGTGCCAGCAGCGCCCAACAGGGATTATCTGGAAACACCATATATTTT. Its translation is CASSAQQGLSGNTIYF.

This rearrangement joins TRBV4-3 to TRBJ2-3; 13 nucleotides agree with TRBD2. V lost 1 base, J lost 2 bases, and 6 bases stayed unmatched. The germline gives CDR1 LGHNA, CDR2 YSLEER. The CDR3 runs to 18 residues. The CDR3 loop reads CASSQALAGGRYTDTQYF. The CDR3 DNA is TGCGCCAGCAGCCAAGCACTAGCGGGGGGGCGGTACACAGATACGCAGTATTTT.

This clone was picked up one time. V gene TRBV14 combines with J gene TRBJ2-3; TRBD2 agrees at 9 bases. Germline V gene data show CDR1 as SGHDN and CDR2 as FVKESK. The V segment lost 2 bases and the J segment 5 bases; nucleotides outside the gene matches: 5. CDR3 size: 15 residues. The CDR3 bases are TGTGCCAGCAGCCAAAACTTACTAGCGGGAGATACGCAGTATTTT. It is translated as CASSQNLLAGDTQYF.

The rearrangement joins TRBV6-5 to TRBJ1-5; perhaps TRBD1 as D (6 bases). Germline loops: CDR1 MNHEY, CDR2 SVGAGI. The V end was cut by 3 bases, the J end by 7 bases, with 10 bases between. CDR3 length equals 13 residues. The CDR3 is CASSYYRDQPQHF. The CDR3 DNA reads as TGTGCCAGCAGTTATTACAGGGACCAGCCCCAGCATTTT.

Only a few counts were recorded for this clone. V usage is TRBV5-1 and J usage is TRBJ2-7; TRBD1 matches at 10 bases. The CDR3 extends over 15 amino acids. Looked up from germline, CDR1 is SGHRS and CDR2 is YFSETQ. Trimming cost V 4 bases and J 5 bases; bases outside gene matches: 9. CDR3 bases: TGCGCCAGCAGCGCTACTGCCGGGACAGGGGACGAGCAGTACTTC. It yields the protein CASSATAGTGDEQYF. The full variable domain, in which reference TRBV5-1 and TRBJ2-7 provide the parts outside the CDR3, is KAGVTQTPRYLIKTRGQQVTLSCSPISGHRSVSWYQQTPGQGLQFLFEYFSETQRNKGNFPGRFSGRQFSNSRSEMNVSTLELGDSALYLCASSATAGTGDEQYFGPGTRLTVT.

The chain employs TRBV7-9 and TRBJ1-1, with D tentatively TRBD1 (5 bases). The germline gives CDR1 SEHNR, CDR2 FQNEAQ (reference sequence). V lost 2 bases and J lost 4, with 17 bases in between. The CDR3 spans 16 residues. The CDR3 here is CASSLLVRRGSTEAFF. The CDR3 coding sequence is TGTGCCAGCAGCTTATTGGTTCGACGGGGGAGCACTGAAGCTTTCTTT.

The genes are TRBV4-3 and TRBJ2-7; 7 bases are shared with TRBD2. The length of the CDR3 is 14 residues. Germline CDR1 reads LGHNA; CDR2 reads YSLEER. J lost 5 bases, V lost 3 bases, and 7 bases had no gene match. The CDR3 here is CASSQGVLADEQYF. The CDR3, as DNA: TGCGCCAGCAGCCAGGGTGTTCTAGCGGACGAGCAGTACTTC.